This TCR beta chain was identified in a study of blood T cells in healthy people across ages. PCR was performed a second time for about 7 to 11 cycles using a sample-barcoded 5' primer and a J-beta primer mix. TCRdb used MiXCR to reprocess the 5' RACE reads, holding one entry per CDR3 protein. The table lists approximately 940,000 distinct CDR3 sequences, approximately 49% of them singletons. Points on this clonotype: Its antigen is not identified.

Study-wide findings and caveats: PBMCs were not sorted, which prevented a conclusive comparison of naive versus antigen-experienced cells. Donor CMV status, an unknown factor, possibly confounded changes in expanded clonotypes.

Sequencing was carried out using blood. This TCR was recovered from a young man in good health.

CDR3 nucleotides: TGTGCCAGCAGCCAAGGTAGAGGTCCCTACGAGCAGTACTTC. It specifies CASSQGRGPYEQYF. The V call is TRBV3-1, the J call TRBJ2-7; D unresolved. Trimming took 1 base from V and 2 from J, leaving 9 bases between them. There are 14 residues in the CDR3. In germline, CDR1 is LGHDT, CDR2 YNNKEL (reference sequence).